In its sample, the clone carrying this T cell receptor (beta chain) was seen once. This sample is part of a study of Graves' ophthalmopathy and Graves' hyperthyroidism. A volume of 9.5 to 10 ml of fresh peripheral blood supplied the PBMCs. This CDR3 is 15 amino acids long. V was cut by 11 bases and J by 0 bases, with 20 bases left in between. CDR1 and CDR2 from the germline V gene are MDHEN and SYDVKM. RNA transcripts provided the template for amplifying TCR beta CDR3 regions. First-round RT-PCR relied on HTBI primers, and a second-round multiplex PCR came next. Each CDR3 protein is one row after TCRdb ran MiXCR on the multiplex PCR reads. The repertoire holds approximately 330,000 distinct CDR3 sequences, with roughly a sixth as singletons.

The rearrangement uses TRBV28 and TRBJ2-7; tentatively, D is TRBD1 or TRBD2 (6 bases each). The sample was peripheral blood. The receptor was isolated from an adult man with Graves' ophthalmopathy. CDR3 coding DNA: TGTGCCCGCACCGAACGGGGGCAAGTCTCCTACGAGCAGTACTTC. It yields the protein CARTERGQVSYEQYF.